Listed here are 32 T cell receptor beta chains from one sample, sequenced in a study of OX40 agonist ivuxolimab in advanced cancers. Some clones are missing from TCRdb's copy, which holds only in-frame ones; the method was immunoSEQ multiplex PCR. The sample carries over 35,000 clones, 86% recorded once. The input for sequencing was CD4+ or CD8+ T cells sorted from blood, taken in a trial of the OX40 agonist ivuxolimab. The origin of the receptors is an adult with an advanced solid tumor such as melanoma, head and neck, liver or kidney cancer.

The V call is TRBV19, the J call TRBJ2-7; 7 bases map to TRBD1. V gave up 5 bases and J gave up 4 bases; unmatched junction bases: 11. The CDR3 length is 15 residues. CDR1 is LNHDA and CDR2 is SQIVND in the germline V gene (reference sequence). The CDR3 reads CASSFTGTAPYEQYV. The CDR3 DNA reads as TGTGCCAGTAGTTTCACCGGGACAGCCCCATACGAGCAGTACGTC.

This rearrangement joins TRBV6-5 to TRBJ2-1; D is undetermined. This CDR3 comprises 14 residues. V lost 2 bases, J lost 4 bases, and 9 bases lay in between. The V gene's germline CDR1 is MNHEY and CDR2 SVGAGI. CDR3 sequence reads: CASSYGQAYNEQFF. Here the CDR3 DNA reads TGTGCCAGCAGTTACGGGCAGGCGTACAATGAGCAGTTCTTC.

This chain links TRBV5-1 with TRBJ1-3, with TRBD1 identical over 9 bases. This CDR3 has 17 residues. With 3 bases clipped from V and 3 bases from J, the junction kept 10 bases outside the gene matches. Germline V gene sequence: CDR1 SGHRS, CDR2 YFSETQ. The CDR3 region is CASSYSAGQGYGNTIYF. For the CDR3, the DNA is TGCGCCAGCAGCTACTCTGCTGGACAGGGGTATGGAAACACCATATATTTT.

The chain couples TRBV21-1 to TRBJ1-5. TRBV21-1 is listed as a pseudogene. CDR3 size: 17 residues. CDR3 amino acids: CASSKFREGYSNQPQHF. The CDR3 bases are TGTGCCAGCAGCAAATTCAGGGAGGGGTATAGCAATCAGCCCCAGCATTTT.

The genes are TRBV6-1 and TRBJ2-5, with TRBD2 as a possible D gene (6 bases). V gave up 5 bases and J gave up 4 bases, with 11 bases separating them. This CDR3 comprises 13 residues. Germline V gene lookup returns CDR1 MNHNS and CDR2 SASEGT. The CDR3 spells CASSSLGGETQYF. The CDR3 nucleotides are TGTGCCAGCAGTTCGCTCGGGGGAGAGACCCAGTACTTC.

This chain joins TRBV7-9 and TRBJ2-1; the D is unclear. Looked up from germline, CDR1 is SEHNR and CDR2 is FQNEAQ (reference sequence). The ends were cut back, 1 base at V and 3 bases at J, with 10 bases in the middle. The CDR3 covers 15 residues. CDR3 coding DNA: TGTGCCAGCAGCTTAGTCACCAGGATCTACAATGAGCAGTTCTTC. It codes for CASSLVTRIYNEQFF.

This CDR3 is CASGRGAAANEKLFF. In DNA, the CDR3 is TGTGCCAGCGGGAGAGGCGCCGCGGCTAATGAAAAACTGTTTTTT. This chain uses TRBV28 with TRBJ1-4; no firm D call. Trimming stripped 8 bases from V and 3 bases from J, with 16 bases between. From germline, CDR1 is MDHEN and CDR2 SYDVKM. The CDR3 length is 15 residues.

This clone was detected a few times. The J gene is TRBJ1-2, the V gene TRBV4-1; 9 bases map to TRBD1. Germline CDR1 is MGHRA and CDR2 is YSYEKL. V shed 4 bases and J 3 bases; nucleotides not matched to a gene: 9. This CDR3 is 16 amino acids long. CDR3 in DNA: TGCGCCAGCAGCCCACTAGGGGACAGGGTCTACTATGGCTACACCTTC. Amino acids: CASSPLGDRVYYGYTF.

This clone was seen a single time. The rearrangement uses TRBV19 and TRBJ2-7; the match to TRBD2 covers 7 bases. This CDR3 has 13 residues. Germline lookup yields CDR1 LNHDA and CDR2 SQIVND (reference sequence). With V trimmed by 1 base and J by 4 bases, 1 base remained unmatched. CDR3 in amino acids: CASSIGAGYEQYF. The CDR3 DNA sequence: TGTGCCAGTAGTATAGGAGCGGGATACGAGCAGTACTTC.

The chain joins TRBV7-8 to TRBJ2-1, with D perhaps TRBD1 or TRBD2 (5 bases each). The CDR3 is 19 amino acids. V lost 1 base and J 8 bases, leaving 27 bases between the germline ends. Germline V CDR1 and CDR2: SGHVS, FQNEAQ. The CDR3: CASSLDRTETNPSIYEQFF. The CDR3 coding sequence is TGTGCCAGCAGCTTAGACAGGACGGAGACTAATCCCTCTATCTATGAGCAGTTCTTC.

The chain carries TRBV5-5 and TRBJ1-4, with unresolved D. V gave up 0 bases and J gave up 8 bases, with 14 bases separating them. Germline values: CDR1 SGHKS, CDR2 YYEKEE (reference sequence). CDR3 length: 15 residues. Here the CDR3 reads CASSLEDLRREKLFF. The CDR3 nucleotides are TGTGCCAGCAGCTTGGAGGACCTTAGGCGAGAAAAACTGTTTTTT.

This chain joins TRBV5-6 and TRBJ2-1; 15 nucleotides match TRBD2. The CDR3 is 19 residues long. CDR1 and CDR2 from the germline V gene are SGHDT and YYEEEE. Losses at the gene ends were 1 base for V and 3 bases for J; bases not matched to a gene: 8. The chain's CDR3 is CASSLRRTSGGAFYNEQFF. The CDR3 bases are TGTGCCAGCAGCTTGCGGCGGACTAGCGGGGGGGCCTTCTACAATGAGCAGTTCTTC.

This clone was detected ten times or more. J is TRBJ2-7 and V is TRBV30; TRBD1 aligns across 11 bases. With V trimmed by 0 bases and J by 5 bases, 3 bases remained unmatched. CDR1 and CDR2 (germline): GTSNPN, SVGIG (reference sequence). This CDR3 contains 14 residues. The CDR3 region has the DNA TGTGCCTGGAGTGTCGGACAGGGGGCCCACGAGCAGTACTTC. Translating gives CAWSVGQGAHEQYF.

The CDR3 nucleotides read TGTGCCAGCAGTGAACTAGCGGGGTCGACAGATACGCAGTATTTT. Protein sequence: CASSELAGSTDTQYF. The chain combines TRBV6-4 with TRBJ2-3; 10 nucleotides match TRBD2. The CDR3 covers 15 residues. Germline-derived CDR1 and CDR2 are MRHNA and SNTAGT. Losses at the gene ends were 3 bases for V and 3 bases for J; bases not matched to a gene: 3.

The chain recombines TRBV7-2 with TRBJ1-5; D might be TRBD1 (5 bases). This CDR3 has 14 residues. Between the trimmed V and J ends, which lost 1 base and 6 bases, there was a span of 10 bases. CDR1 and CDR2 (germline): SGHTA, FQGNSA. The CDR3 coding sequence is TGTGCCAGCAGCTTAGAGCCAGGGCGTCAGCCCCAGCATTTT. Residues: CASSLEPGRQPQHF.

This clone was picked up one time. The chain combines TRBV4-3 with TRBJ2-7; D call uncertain. The CDR3 runs 15 residues. Germline V lookup: CDR1 LGHNA, CDR2 YSLEER. Trimming stripped 4 bases from V and 0 bases from J, with 13 bases between. As DNA, the CDR3 is TGCGCCAGCAGCCTAAGACACGAAAGCTCCTACGAGCAGTACTTC. Amino acid sequence: CASSLRHESSYEQYF.

Note on this clone: Being one base from a much bigger clone, this may be a read error. The same CDR3 is also encoded by other DNA sequences in this sample. This rearrangement joins TRBV19 to TRBJ1-5; 9 bases are shared with TRBD1. The CDR3 consists of 14 residues. The V segment lost 3 bases and the J segment 5 bases; nucleotides outside the gene matches: 2. Per the germline V gene, CDR1 is LNHDA and CDR2 is SQIVND (reference sequence). Here the CDR3 DNA reads TGTGCCAGTAGTATCTGGACAGGGGATCAGCCCCAGCATTTT. Amino acids: CASSIWTGDQPQHF.

V usage is TRBV7-9 and J usage is TRBJ1-4; D perhaps matches TRBD1 (5 bases). V was shortened by 1 base and J by 15 bases, with 9 bases between the two germline ends. The CDR3 has 11 amino acids. The germline V gene has CDR1 SEHNR and CDR2 FQNEAQ (reference sequence). This chain's CDR3 is CASSLGRDLFF. CDR3 in DNA: TGTGCCAGCAGCTTAGGAAGGGACTTGTTTTTT.

The table lists this clone with a count of one. This chain joins TRBV9 and TRBJ1-2; no clear D gene. This CDR3 has 16 residues. The V end was cut by 0 bases, the J end by 2 bases, with 14 bases between. Germline CDR1 reads SGDLS; CDR2 reads YYNGEE. In DNA, the CDR3 is TGTGCCAGCAGCGTAGCCCCTAGCGGGTCCAACTATGGCTACACCTTC. This encodes CASSVAPSGSNYGYTF.

This clone appeared a single time. The chain uses TRBV19 and TRBJ2-1, with 7 positions matching TRBD2. Trimming removed 6 bases from V and 2 bases from J; junction bases left unmatched: 7. This CDR3 has 15 amino acids. Per germline, CDR1 LNHDA and CDR2 SQIVND (reference sequence). The CDR3 region is CASSIGTNPYNEQFF. In nucleotides, the CDR3 is TGTGCCAGTAGCATCGGGACTAACCCCTACAATGAGCAGTTCTTC. Full variable domain (remainder filled in from reference TRBV19 and TRBJ2-1): DGGITQSPKYLFRKEGQNVTLSCEQNLNHDAMYWYRQDPGQGLRLIYYSQIVNDFQKGDIAEGYSVSREKKESFPLTVTSAQKNPTAFYLCASSIGTNPYNEQFFGPGTRLTVL.

V usage is TRBV9 and J usage is TRBJ1-1, with D possibly matching TRBD1 (6 bases). CDR1 and CDR2 from the germline V gene are SGDLS and YYNGEE. This CDR3 is 12 amino acids long. V gave up 0 bases and J gave up 7 bases, with 7 bases separating them. CDR3: CASSVEGGEAFF. CDR3 DNA sequence: TGTGCCAGCAGCGTAGAGGGGGGTGAAGCTTTCTTT.

CDR3 bases: TGTGCCAGCAGCTTGGTGTTAGCAGCCGGGGAGCTGTTTTTT. Protein sequence: CASSLVLAAGELFF. V and J are TRBV5-6 and TRBJ2-2; D remains unclear. CDR3 length equals 14 residues. V gave up 0 bases and J gave up 6 bases, with 9 bases separating them. Germline V gene lookup returns CDR1 SGHDT and CDR2 YYEEEE.

DNA for the CDR3: TGTGCCAGCAGTCTGCCTGGAACAGATACGCAGTATTTT. It translates to CASSLPGTDTQYF. This chain connects TRBV28 to TRBJ2-3; D is undetermined. V lost 5 bases, J lost 3 bases, and 9 bases lay in between. The length of the CDR3 is 13 residues. CDR1 and CDR2 (germline): MDHEN, SYDVKM.

The V call is TRBV7-9, the J call TRBJ1-2; TRBD1 aligns across 8 bases. Unmatched junction bases numbered 5, after V lost 5 bases and J lost 6 bases. The CDR3 sequence is 13 residues long. Germline V gene sequence: CDR1 SEHNR, CDR2 FQNEAQ (reference sequence). The CDR3 coding sequence is TGTGCCAGCAGCCCGGGACAGGTGGATGGCTACACCTTC. It is translated as CASSPGQVDGYTF.

The V and J genes are TRBV25-1 and TRBJ2-5, with TRBD1 as a possible D gene (5 bases). The CDR3 sequence is 14 residues long. The V and J ends lost 4 bases and 1 base respectively, with 10 bases between them. Germline V gene lookup returns CDR1 MGHDK and CDR2 SYGVNS. DNA of the CDR3: TGTGCCAGCAGTGGAGCAAGGGGCCAAGAGACCCAGTACTTC. This gives the protein CASSGARGQETQYF.

The chain links TRBV11-3 to TRBJ2-3, with TRBD2 as a possible D gene (6 bases). The V end lost 5 bases, the J end lost 8 bases, and 23 bases lay between the germline ends. CDR3 length: 16 residues. In germline, CDR1 is SGHNT, CDR2 YENEEA. CDR3 loop: CASSTTGGSNFGTQYF. The CDR3 DNA reads as TGTGCCAGCAGCACCACCGGGGGATCTAATTTTGGTACGCAGTATTTT.

The V gene is TRBV7-9, the J gene TRBJ2-7; D is undetermined. Germline values: CDR1 SEHNR, CDR2 FQNEAQ (reference sequence). The CDR3 length is 14 residues. V lost 0 bases to trimming and J lost 7 bases, with 13 bases between them. The CDR3: CASSLASLVGEQYF. The CDR3 DNA follows: TGTGCCAGCAGCTTAGCCTCCTTGGTCGGGGAGCAGTACTTC.

The chain has TRBV7-6 and TRBJ1-3, with D unresolved. Germline values: CDR1 SGHVS, CDR2 FNYEAQ. The V end lost 4 bases, the J end lost 0 bases, and 13 bases lay between the germline ends. The length of the CDR3 is 16 residues. CDR3 protein: CASSSMTTHSGNTIYF. CDR3 nucleotide sequence: TGTGCCAGCAGCTCTATGACAACGCACTCTGGAAACACCATATATTTT.

This chain joins TRBV13 and TRBJ1-1; D call uncertain. V was shortened by 0 bases and J by 3 bases, with 11 bases between the two germline ends. This CDR3 comprises 15 residues. The germline V gene encodes CDR1 PRHDT and CDR2 FYEKMQ (reference sequence). The CDR3 spells CASSLGPGHHTEAFF. CDR3 in DNA: TGTGCCAGCAGCTTAGGCCCCGGGCATCACACTGAAGCTTTCTTT.

The rearrangement uses TRBV9 and TRBJ2-1, with 7 positions matching TRBD1. CDR3 length: 14 amino acids. Germline CDR1 is SGDLS and CDR2 is YYNGEE. V dropped 4 bases and J dropped 2; count of bases not matched to a gene: 3. The CDR3 spells CASSQGEPYNEQFF. In DNA, the CDR3 is TGTGCCAGCAGCCAGGGGGAACCCTACAATGAGCAGTTCTTC.

Here the CDR3 reads CASSFESGANVLTF. The DNA for the CDR3 is TGTGCCAGCAGCTTCGAATCTGGGGCCAACGTCCTGACTTTC. The chain couples TRBV13 to TRBJ2-6; D gene uncertain. The CDR3 runs to 14 residues. The V end lost 3 bases, the J end lost 1 base, and 4 bases lay between the germline ends. The germline V gene has CDR1 PRHDT and CDR2 FYEKMQ (reference sequence).

This clone was observed a single time. This sequence joins TRBV6-5 and TRBJ2-7, with D possibly matching TRBD1 (6 bases). Germline CDR1 and CDR2: MNHEY and SVGAGI. The CDR3 covers 14 residues. Trimming removed 4 bases from V and 1 base from J, with 11 bases in between. The CDR3: CASSLTGGSYEQYF. CDR3 bases: TGTGCCAGCAGTTTGACAGGCGGATCCTACGAGCAGTACTTC.